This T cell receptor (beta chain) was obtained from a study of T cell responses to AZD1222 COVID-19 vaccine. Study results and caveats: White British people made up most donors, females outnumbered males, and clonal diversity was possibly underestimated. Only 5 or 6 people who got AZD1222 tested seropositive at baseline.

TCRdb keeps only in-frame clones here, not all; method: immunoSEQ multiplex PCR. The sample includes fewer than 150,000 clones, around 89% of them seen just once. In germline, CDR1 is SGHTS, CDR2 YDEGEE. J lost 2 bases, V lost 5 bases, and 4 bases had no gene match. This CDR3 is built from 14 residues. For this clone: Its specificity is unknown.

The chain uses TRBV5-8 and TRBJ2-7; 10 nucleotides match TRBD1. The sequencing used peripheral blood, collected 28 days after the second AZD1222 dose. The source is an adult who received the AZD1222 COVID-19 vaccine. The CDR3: CASRFGQGAYEQYF. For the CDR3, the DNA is TGTGCCAGCAGATTTGGACAGGGGGCCTACGAGCAGTACTTC.